Here is one TCR beta chain with its context. Its antigen is unknown. Within one base of it there is no much larger clone, and no base qualities were kept. Including the terminal cysteine and phenylalanine, the CDR3 comprises 15 residues. Only CDR3 DNA remains: 45 bases, in frame from the first base. CDR1 SGHRS and CDR2 YFSETQ are derived from the germline V gene. Ends trimmed: V by 4 bases, J by 0 bases; bases unmatched to a gene: 5. This sample is part of a study of T cell responses to AZD1222 COVID-19 vaccine (dated by TCRdb to 2020 to 2023). Broadly, across the study: Because spike-specific TCR depth and breadth did not differ between the two schedules, AZD1222 recipients who got a second dose at roughly 4 weeks were pooled with those who got a second dose at roughly 12 weeks. A total of just over 230 trial participants underwent TCR sequencing, of whom roughly 210 received two doses of AZD1222 and around 25 received two doses of the MenACWY control vaccine. Trial participants were enrolled by age into 18-55, 56-69 and 70-plus year subgroups, with around 150, 28 and 57 TCR-sequenced participants respectively.

The time point label, read with the paper, signifies: baseline before first vaccination. Vaccinee samples came from UK trials COV001 and COV002, including a single-blind randomized controlled phase 2/3 trial of AZD1222 (ChAdOx1 nCoV-19) in healthy adults. Trial participant PBMC samples were collected at day 0 and day 28 after the second dose for TCRbeta chain sequencing. Overall study outcomes, separate from this receptor: Conclusions about previously exposed vaccinees are limited because only 6 or 7 AZD1222 recipients were SARS-CoV-2 seropositive at baseline. After two AZD1222 doses, spike-specific TCR breadth and depth were significantly higher than at day 0 and than in MenACWY recipients. Because no day 14 peak-response samples were available, the repertoires could be characterized only after the peak T cell response. Most participants were white British and females outnumbered males, and the authors suggested that clonal diversity may have been underestimated. CD4 TCRs associated with the vaccine covered the entire spike protein, and the dominant responses were in regions 160-218 and 743-854. Reportedly, almost half of the unique spike-specific TCRs recognized epitopes lying outside the regions that are mutated in the B.1.351 and B.1.1.7 variants. In the small 56-69-year group, the increase in depth fell short of significance, most likely because of low power.

The CDR3 regions of human TCRbeta chains were analyzed by immunosequencing. Per the original workflow: Repertoire TCRs were checked for matches against a reference library of SARS-CoV-2-specific TCRs that had been generated using the MIRA antigen-specificity platform. Breadth meant the fraction of unique TCRs that were SARS-CoV-2-associated, whereas depth meant the fraction of total T cells that were SARS-CoV-2-associated. Using the MIRA data, each spike-specific TCR was mapped to the spike region that the TCR reacts to and placed in a CD4 or CD8 class. Log10-transformed breadth and depth values were compared by one-way ANOVA with Sidak's multiple comparisons tests. TCRdb took over this immuneACCESS table, retaining in-frame rearrangements with V and J assigned. Such tables are incomplete; in checked studies, under half of the missing clones stem from an unresolved V gene, and the remainder is unexplained. V and J calls and clone size are those listed in that table; D and trimming were worked out from the DNA. In this sample the table shows tens of thousands of clones, about nine tenths of which occur a single time. Approximately 10% of the sample goes to the ten largest clones.

The chain was built from TRBV5-1 and TRBJ1-1, and 8 junction bases match TRBD1. The sample here was peripheral blood, taken on day 0 of AZD1222 vaccination. The clonotype comes from an adult in good health. The nucleotide sequence is TGCGCCAGCAGCCGTTCGACAGGGGTGAACACTGAAGCTTTCTTT. Translated, this gives CASSRSTGVNTEAFF. Reference TRBV5-1 and TRBJ1-1 proteins supply the regions before and after the CDR3; the full variable domain is: KAGVTQTPRYLIKTRGQQVTLSCSPISGHRSVSWYQQTPGQGLQFLFEYFSETQRNKGNFPGRFSGRQFSNSRSEMNVSTLELGDSALYLCASSRSTGVNTEAFFGQGTRLTVV.